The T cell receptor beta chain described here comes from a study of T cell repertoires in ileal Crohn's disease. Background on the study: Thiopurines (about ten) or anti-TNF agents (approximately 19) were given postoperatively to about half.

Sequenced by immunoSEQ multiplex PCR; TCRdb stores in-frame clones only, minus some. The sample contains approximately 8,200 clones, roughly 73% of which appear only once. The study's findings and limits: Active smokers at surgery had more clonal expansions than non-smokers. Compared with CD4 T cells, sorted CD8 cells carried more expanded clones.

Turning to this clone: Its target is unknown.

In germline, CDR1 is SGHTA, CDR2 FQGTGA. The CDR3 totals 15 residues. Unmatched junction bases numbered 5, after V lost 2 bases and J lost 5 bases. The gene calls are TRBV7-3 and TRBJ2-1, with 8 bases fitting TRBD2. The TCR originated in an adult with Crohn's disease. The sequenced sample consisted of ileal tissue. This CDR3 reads CASSLVGGGNNEQFF. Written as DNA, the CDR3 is TGTGCCAGCAGCTTAGTCGGGGGGGGTAACAATGAGCAGTTCTTC.